These 14 T cell receptor beta chains came from one sample sequenced in a study of regulatory T cells in long-lasting Graves disease. Time point given: persistent/refractory GD, antithyroid drugs over 5 years with positive TRAb. RNA isolated from PBMCs was used to make the TCR library. Researchers made TCR beta libraries by using iRepertoire HTBI primers and running Arm-PCR on CDR3 regions. MiXCR, run by TCRdb on the multiplex PCR reads, gives a single entry per CDR3 protein. The sample records 350,000 to 500,000 distinct CDR3 sequences, roughly a fifth being singletons. The sample consisted of peripheral blood mononuclear cells (PBMCs), taken when the disease was refractory, from a patient treated with antithyroid drugs. The receptor source for this set is a female donor with Graves disease.

This clonotype appeared a few times. The rearrangement joins TRBV24-1 to TRBJ2-5, with D maybe TRBD2 (6 bases). Trimming cost V 2 bases and J 1 base, with 13 bases left between them. This CDR3 has 16 residues. Germline CDR1 is KGHDR and CDR2 is SFDVKD. In DNA form, the CDR3 reads TGTGCCACCAGTGATTATCGCCGGGACTCCCAAGAGACCCAGTACTTC. This encodes CATSDYRRDSQETQYF.

Concerning this clonotype: A much larger clone is a single base away; this may be a read error. The rearrangement joins TRBV27 to TRBJ2-7; D is tentatively TRBD1 or TRBD2 (7 bases each). Germline values: CDR1 MNHEY, CDR2 SMNVEV (reference sequence). This CDR3 contains 14 residues. CDR3 amino acids: CASSVQTGDYEQCF. The CDR3 DNA is TGTGCCAGCAGTGTGCAAACAGGGGACTACGAGCAGTGCTTC.

This clonotype was counted a few times. The chain has TRBV4-2 and TRBJ2-4; 14 bases are shared with TRBD2. In germline, CDR1 is LGHNA, CDR2 YNFKEQ. CDR3 length: 21 amino acids. The V gene end was trimmed by 1 base and the J gene end by 2 bases; junction bases not matched to a gene: 13. CDR3 nucleotide sequence: TGTGCCAGCAGCCAAGTCACCGGGACTAGCGGGAGTGTCGGGTCCAAAAACATTCAGTACTTC. Its translation is CASSQVTGTSGSVGSKNIQYF.

V is TRBV29-1 and J is TRBJ1-1; D is unclear. This CDR3 is 12 amino acids long. Germline values: CDR1 SQVTM, CDR2 ANQGSEA. The germline V and J ends were trimmed by 5 bases and 10 bases, with 17 bases remaining between them. This chain's CDR3 is CSVKNLRGGAFF. CDR3 sequence (DNA): TGCAGCGTTAAGAATCTCAGAGGTGGAGCTTTCTTT.

The genes are TRBV19 and TRBJ2-7, with TRBD1 matching over 7 bases. The CDR3 runs to 14 residues. Germline V CDR1 and CDR2: LNHDA, SQIVND (reference sequence). The V segment lost 4 bases and the J segment 2 bases; nucleotides outside the gene matches: 5. DNA for the CDR3: TGTGCCAGTAGTACCCTGGACAGGACCTACGAGCAGTACTTC. Translated, it gives CASSTLDRTYEQYF. Full variable domain (missing parts from reference TRBV19 and TRBJ2-7): DGGITQSPKYLFRKEGQNVTLSCEQNLNHDAMYWYRQDPGQGLRLIYYSQIVNDFQKGDIAEGYSVSREKKESFPLTVTSAQKNPTAFYLCASSTLDRTYEQYFGPGTRLTVT.

This clonotype was picked up many times. The V gene is TRBV28, the J gene TRBJ2-5; D assignment may be TRBD1 or TRBD2 (5 bases each). V lost 10 bases, J lost 3 bases, and 21 bases lay in between. The CDR3 is 15 residues long. Per germline, CDR1 MDHEN and CDR2 SYDVKM. The CDR3: CATQPGALEKETQYF. DNA of the CDR3: TGTGCCACTCAACCCGGGGCACTAGAAAAAGAGACCCAGTACTTC.

In its sample, this clonotype was seen many times. The chain employs TRBV28 and TRBJ2-7; maybe TRBD2 (6 bases). In germline, CDR1 is MDHEN, CDR2 SYDVKM. The length of the CDR3 is 14 residues. Trimming left V 11 bases short and J 6 bases short, with 23 bases between. In DNA, the CDR3 is TGTGCCTCTAGAGGGCCGGGGGAGTGGGGCGAGCAGTACTTC. It specifies CASRGPGEWGEQYF.

This clonotype was seen repeatedly, ten times or more. The rearrangement joins TRBV18 to TRBJ2-5; D is possibly TRBD1 (6 bases). Trimming pared 3 bases from V and 4 bases from J, leaving 12 bases between. CDR3 length: 14 residues. Germline V gene sequence: CDR1 KGHSH, CDR2 LQKENI. CDR3 protein: CASSPPGTRETQYF. The CDR3 nucleotides read TGTGCCAGCTCACCCCCCGGGACAAGAGAGACCCAGTACTTC.

This clonotype was found a few times. The chain links TRBV10-1 to TRBJ2-2; D might be TRBD2 (6 bases). This CDR3 comprises 14 residues. The V end lost 6 bases, the J end lost 6 bases, and 14 bases lay between the germline ends. Germline lookup yields CDR1 WNHNN and CDR2 SYGVQD (reference sequence). CDR3 bases: TGCGCCAGCAGACCAACGGCGGGGTCCGGGGAGCTGTTTTTT. It encodes CASRPTAGSGELFF.

This clonotype was observed a few times. This rearrangement joins TRBV2 to TRBJ2-7; a weak D match, TRBD1 (5 bases). The length of the CDR3 is 13 residues. V lost 6 bases to trimming and J lost 0 bases, with 9 bases between them. Germline loops: CDR1 SNHLY, CDR2 FYNNEI. The CDR3 DNA reads as TGTGCCAGCAGGACCGACAGCTCCTACGAGCAGTACTTC. Translation gives CASRTDSSYEQYF.

This clonotype was detected ten times or more. The chain joins TRBV3-1 to TRBJ1-1; no clear D gene. The germline V gene encodes CDR1 LGHDT and CDR2 YNNKEL (reference sequence). The CDR3 has 14 residues. The V end was cut by 4 bases, the J end by 1 base, with 10 bases between. The CDR3 spells CASSPRKANTEAFF. The DNA for the CDR3 is TGTGCCAGCAGCCCTCGGAAGGCGAACACTGAAGCTTTCTTT.

The rearrangement uses TRBV14 and TRBJ2-1, with 10 positions matching TRBD2. The CDR3 extends over 17 amino acids. Germline CDR1 and CDR2: SGHDN and FVKESK. The J segment lost 9 bases and the V segment lost 3 bases, leaving 14 bases of the junction unmatched. CDR3 in amino acids: CASSHRQALAGVGEQFF. CDR3 nucleotide sequence: TGTGCCAGCAGCCACCGCCAGGCCCTAGCGGGAGTCGGTGAGCAGTTCTTC. Full variable domain (remainder filled in from reference TRBV14 and TRBJ2-1): EAGVTQFPSHSVIEKGQTVTLRCDPISGHDNLYWYRRVMGKEIKFLLHFVKESKQDESGMPNNRFLAERTGGTYSTLKVQPAELEDSGVYFCASSHRQALAGVGEQFFGPGTRLTVL.

The chain has TRBV25-1 and TRBJ1-2; the D gene is possibly TRBD1 (6 bases). Germline V gene data show CDR1 as MGHDK and CDR2 as SYGVNS. The V end lost 2 bases, the J end lost 8 bases, and 15 bases lay between the germline ends. The CDR3 spans 14 residues. In DNA, the CDR3 is TGTGCCAGCAGTGAACGGTACCGGGGGGCAGGCTACACCTTC. Translating gives CASSERYRGAGYTF.

This clonotype was detected a few times. The genes are TRBV10-3 and TRBJ1-4; D possibly corresponds to TRBD1 (6 bases). Trimming shortened V by 8 bases and J by 5 bases, and 12 bases separated the two germline ends. Germline V gene data show CDR1 as ENHRY and CDR2 as SYGVKD. The CDR3 consists of 13 residues. The CDR3 sequence is CAISGQQNEKLFF. As DNA, the CDR3 is TGTGCCATCTCTGGACAGCAGAATGAAAAACTGTTTTTT.